The rows below give T cell receptor beta chains drawn from one sample of a study of blood T cell repertoires in COVID-19. TCRdb keeps only in-frame clones here, not all; method: immunoSEQ multiplex PCR. Counted here are 100,000 to 110,000 clones, roughly 79% occurring once; the ten biggest clones make up roughly an eighth. The sample comprised peripheral blood. These TCRs come from a woman in her seventies with acute or convalescent COVID-19. Each CDR3 is given with its conserved first and last residue. The D gene is left open where the match is weak. Rows give clone size only sometimes, using once, few, many, or a class for an expanded clone.

d_gene	v_gene	abundance	j_gene	CDR3nt	CDR3aa
-	TRBV4-3	once	TRBJ1-1	TGCGCCAGCAGCCAGACAGTCTTTTCCACTGAAGCTTTCTTT	CASSQTVFSTEAFF
TRBD1	TRBV2	-	TRBJ1-5	TGTGCCAGCAGTGTGGGACAGGGCTGGAATAGCAATCAGCCCCAGCATTTT	CASSVGQGWNSNQPQHF
TRBD2	TRBV6-1	-	TRBJ2-3	TGTGCCAGCAGTGATAGCGGGGGGGTCACAGATACGCAGTATTTT	CASSDSGGVTDTQYF
TRBD1	TRBV11-2	-	TRBJ1-4	TGTGCCAGCAGCCCGCCGGGACAGGGGATTGAAAAACTGTTTTTT	CASSPPGQGIEKLFF
-	TRBV2	-	TRBJ1-1	TGTGCCAGCAGTGCCCTGGCACGAGGTGAAGCTTTCTTT	CASSALARGEAFF
-	TRBV27	few	TRBJ1-1	TGTGCCAGCAGTTTAGTCTTGGGCAGGGGATTGAACACTGAAGCTTTCTTT	CASSLVLGRGLNTEAFF
-	TRBV7-3	-	TRBJ1-1	TGTGCCAGCAGCCAACGGGATATGAACACTGAAGCTTTCTTT	CASSQRDMNTEAFF
-	TRBV12-3/TRBV12-4	-	TRBJ1-1	TGTGCCAGCAAACGGGGAACTGAAGCTTTCTTT	CASKRGTEAFF
-	TRBV18	-	TRBJ2-5	TGTGCCAGCTCACCACCCGGGGAGACCCAGTACTTC	CASSPPGETQYF
TRBD2	TRBV10-3	few	TRBJ2-3	TGTGCCATCAGTGAGGGAGCGGGGGGCCGTACGCAGTATTTT	CAISEGAGGRTQYF
-	TRBV10-3	-	TRBJ2-3	TGTGCCATCAGTGGCCCGAGGGGGGGAGATACGCAGTATTTT	CAISGPRGGDTQYF
-	TRBV10-3	-	TRBJ1-2	TGTGCCATCGGGGCATCGCCCGGCTACACCTTC	CAIGASPGYTF
TRBD1	TRBV19	few	TRBJ1-2	TGTGCCAGCGTACCGGGACAGGGGAATGGCTACACCTTC	CASVPGQGNGYTF
-	TRBV23-1	-	TRBJ1-2	TGCGCCAGCAGTCAATCGTGGGGCCCCGATCCCGACTACACCTTC	CASSQSWGPDPDYTF
TRBD1	TRBV12-3/TRBV12-4	-	TRBJ1-2	TGTGCCAGCACCCGGACAGGGAGTGGCTACACCTTC	CASTRTGSGYTF
-	TRBV4-2	-	TRBJ2-7	TGTGCCAGCAGCCAAGGCTTTTTGGGACAATCCGAGCAGTACTTC	CASSQGFLGQSEQYF
TRBD1	TRBV6-2/TRBV6-3	-	TRBJ2-3	TGTGCCAGCAGCACAGGGGGGAGACGAACAGATACGCAGTATTTT	CASSTGGRRTDTQYF
TRBD1	TRBV4-3	-	TRBJ1-4	TGCGCCAGCAGCCAACCGGGACAGGGGAATGAAAAACTGTTTTTT	CASSQPGQGNEKLFF
-	TRBV10-3	-	TRBJ2-5	TGTGCCATCAGTGACGGGTGGGAGACCCAGTACTTC	CAISDGWETQYF
-	TRBV4-1	-	TRBJ2-7	TGCGCCAGCAGCCAAGGGAGGGGGCCCCTCGAGTACGAGCAGTACTTC	CASSQGRGPLEYEQYF
-	TRBV7-2	-	TRBJ1-3	TGTGCCAGCAGCTTACTGGGGGGGGACACCATATATTTT	CASSLLGGDTIYF
-	TRBV12-3/TRBV12-4	-	TRBJ1-1	TGTGCCAGCAGTAAGGACATGCCTGAAGCTTTCTTT	CASSKDMPEAFF
-	TRBV6-1	once	TRBJ1-1	TGTGCCAGCAGTGAACTTTGGAACACTGAAGCTTTCTTT	CASSELWNTEAFF
-	TRBV28	-	TRBJ1-3	TGTGCCAGCGGAGGACAGCCCCTGAGCTCTGGAAACACCATATATTTT	CASGGQPLSSGNTIYF
TRBD2	TRBV6-2/TRBV6-3	-	TRBJ2-1	TGTGCCAGCAGTCTAGCGGGGGGCTACAATGAGCAGTTCTTC	CASSLAGGYNEQFF
TRBD1	TRBV6-6	-	TRBJ1-6	TGTGCCAGCAGTTACGGTGAGACAGGGAATTCACCCCTCCACTTT	CASSYGETGNSPLHF
TRBD1	TRBV3-1/TRBV3-2	-	TRBJ1-2	TGTGCCAGCAGTTCTACAGGGGGGAACTATGGCTACACCTTC	CASSSTGGNYGYTF
TRBD1	TRBV5-6	-	TRBJ1-4	TGTGCCAGCAGCTCATGGACAGGGAGTGGTTCGGATGAAAAACTGTTTTTT	CASSSWTGSGSDEKLFF
-	TRBV7-8	-	TRBJ2-6	TGTGCCAGCAGCTTAGCGGCGCGGTCCGGGGCCAACGTCCTGACTTTC	CASSLAARSGANVLTF
TRBD2	TRBV5-4	few	TRBJ2-5	TGTGCCAGCAGCTTGGGCCTAGCGGGGAATCAAGAGACCCAGTACTTC	CASSLGLAGNQETQYF
TRBD1	TRBV9	-	TRBJ1-3	TGTGCCAGCAGCGTTTGGGACAGCCAAGGAGGAACGTCTCGCGCTGGAAACACCATATATTTT	CASSVWDSQGGTSRAGNTIYF
TRBD1	TRBV19	-	TRBJ1-4	TGTGCCAGTAGTATAGATCAGGGGGCCGAAAAACTGTTTTTT	CASSIDQGAEKLFF
-	TRBV10-3	-	TRBJ2-1	TGTGCCACAGCGGCCGGGGAGACACTGAATGAGCAGTTCTTC	CATAAGETLNEQFF
TRBD2	TRBV6-6	-	TRBJ2-1	TGTGCCAGCAGTTATGGGAGGGGTCTTGAGCAGTTCTTC	CASSYGRGLEQFF
-	TRBV29-1	-	TRBJ1-1	TGCAGCGGGAGGGAGAACACTGAAGCTTTCTTT	CSGRENTEAFF
TRBD1	TRBV30	-	TRBJ1-2	TGTGCCTGGAGTCTGACAGGGAACTATGGCTACACCTTC	CAWSLTGNYGYTF
-	TRBV4-3	-	TRBJ2-3	TGCGCCAGCAGCCAAGATCTGGGGGGGCCCTGGGATACGCAGTATTTT	CASSQDLGGPWDTQYF
-	TRBV6-5	-	TRBJ1-2	TGTGCCAGCAGGCCCTTTAGACAGTCTGACTATGGCTACACCTTC	CASRPFRQSDYGYTF
TRBD1	TRBV11-2	-	TRBJ1-1	TGTGCCAGCAGCAAGGGGGCTGTGAACACTGAAGCTTTCTTT	CASSKGAVNTEAFF
-	TRBV5-4	once	TRBJ1-3	TGTGCCAGCAGCTTGGACCCGGCAGGTCGCTCTGGAAACACCATATATTTT	CASSLDPAGRSGNTIYF
-	TRBV18	-	TRBJ1-3	TGTGCCAGCTCACCGGGACTTCCGAACAGTGGAAACACCATATATTTT	CASSPGLPNSGNTIYF